The clone carrying this TCR beta chain rates as medium-sized (0.01 to 0.1%). TCRdb called the 5' RACE reads again in MiXCR, with one record for every CDR3 protein. This table holds about 30,000 distinct CDR3 sequences, over 12% found once. The data belong to a study of neurological immune-mediated disorders. J was trimmed by 1 base and V by 4 bases; bases with no gene match: 6. Germline V CDR1 and CDR2: SGHRS, YFSETQ. There are 15 residues in the CDR3. The material sequenced was PBMCs. The V gene is TRBV5-1, the J gene TRBJ1-2; 8 bases match TRBD1. The TCR was taken from a man between 65 and 79 years old in good health. CDR3 nucleotides: TGCGCCAGCAGCCTTCGACAGGGGAGTAACTATGGCTACACCTTC. This encodes CASSLRQGSNYGYTF.